This T cell receptor (beta chain) was observed in a study of T-cell reconstitution after alpha-beta-depleted transplantation in children. Regarding the study as a whole: Once a year had passed after transplant, T-cell counts and diversity came mostly from newly produced T cells. From surviving recipient T cells and thymic progenitors came the high day-60 TCRbeta diversity observed in some patients. After transplant, at about two months, alpha-beta T cells were reportedly derived from several hundred expanded graft clones.

TCRbeta library construction was performed incorporating unique molecular identifiers. MiXCR was run by TCRdb on the PCR reads, yielding one entry per CDR3 protein. The data contain 480,000 or so distinct CDR3 sequences, approximately 10% of them singletons. The CDR3 contains 11 residues. V was cut by 5 bases and J by 8 bases, with 4 bases left in between. Germline CDR1 is LNHDA and CDR2 is SQIVND (reference sequence). This clonotype occurred many times. Its antigen is not known. The sequence was obtained from a child younger than 10 with inherited bone marrow failure, due to receive a stem cell transplant. Here the sequenced sample was PBMCs, taken before TCRalphabeta/CD19-depleted stem cell transplant. The J gene is TRBJ1-6, the V gene TRBV19; no definite D call. The CDR3 sequence is CASSSDSPLHF. The CDR3 nucleotides are TGTGCCAGTAGTTCTGATTCACCCCTCCACTTT.